These T cell receptor beta chains were read from a single sample in a study of shared clonotypes between healthy human individuals. Profiled with immunoSEQ multiplex PCR; TCRdb holds only in-frame clones, not every one. The table records some 1,100,000 clones, 78% of them present only once. The specimen was memory CD4+ T cells from PBMCs. Source of these receptors: a man aged 18 to 29 in good health. Some clones in this sample may be carry-over from other donors' samples. Both conserved end residues are part of each CDR3. D genes are given only for firm matches. Clone size is stated in some rows and not others, as once, few, many or a class when expanded.

d_call	clone_size	v_call	j_call	cdr3_aa	cdr3_nt
TRBD2	-	TRBV7-6	TRBJ2-3	CASSMLAGVSADTQYF	TGTGCCAGCAGCATGTTAGCGGGAGTATCAGCTGATACGCAGTATTTT
TRBD2	-	TRBV5-1	TRBJ2-1	CASAASGNWEQFF	TGCGCCAGCGCGGCTAGCGGGAATTGGGAGCAGTTCTTC
-	few	TRBV28	TRBJ1-2	CASYRVAYGYTF	TGTGCCTCTTACCGAGTGGCCTATGGCTACACCTTC
-	once	TRBV2	TRBJ1-1	CASSYGAHTEAFF	TGTGCCAGCAGTTACGGGGCACACACTGAAGCTTTCTTT
TRBD1	-	TRBV7-7	TRBJ1-5	CASSPTGPNQPQHF	TGTGCCAGCAGCCCGACAGGGCCCAATCAGCCCCAGCATTTT
TRBD2	-	TRBV11-3	TRBJ2-1	CASSFGREQGEQFF	TGTGCCAGCAGCTTTGGGCGGGAGCAGGGTGAGCAGTTCTTC
-	-	TRBV28	TRBJ2-3	CASSLYFRNTQYF	TGTGCCAGCAGTTTATACTTCCGAAATACGCAGTATTTT
-	once	TRBV16	TRBJ1-2	CASSPGRGNYGYTF	TGTGCCAGCAGCCCGGGGAGGGGAAACTATGGCTACACCTTC
-	-	TRBV18	TRBJ2-1	CASSPPRFSGPYNEQFF	TGTGCCAGCTCACCACCGCGGTTCAGCGGGCCCTACAATGAGCAGTTCTTC
-	-	TRBV6-1	TRBJ1-5	CASSQIANQPQHF	TGTGCCAGCAGCCAGATCGCCAATCAGCCCCAGCATTTT
-	-	TRBV28	TRBJ1-5	CASSYRRNSNQPQHF	TGTGCCAGCAGTTATAGGAGAAATAGCAATCAGCCCCAGCATTTT
TRBD2	once	TRBV29-1	TRBJ2-3	CSVGGGAGAPTDTQYF	TGCAGCGTTGGGGGTGGAGCGGGAGCCCCCACAGATACGCAGTATTTT
TRBD1	-	TRBV28	TRBJ2-7	CASSVPGQQYEQYF	TGTGCCAGCAGTGTGCCGGGACAGCAATACGAGCAGTACTTC
-	-	TRBV9	TRBJ1-1	CASSPSGVLTEAFF	TGTGCCAGCAGCCCCTCAGGGGTTTTAACTGAAGCTTTCTTT
TRBD2	-	TRBV7-2	TRBJ2-1	CASSFATSGSYNEQFF	TGTGCCAGCAGCTTTGCTACTAGCGGGAGTTACAATGAGCAGTTCTTC
TRBD1	-	TRBV5-8	TRBJ2-2	CASEGQIFTGELFF	TGTGCCAGCGAGGGACAGATCTTCACCGGGGAGCTGTTTTTT
-	-	TRBV28	TRBJ2-6	CASAPPGIGANVLTF	TGTGCCAGCGCCCCTCCGGGGATTGGGGCCAACGTCCTGACTTTC
-	-	TRBV19	TRBJ1-5	CASLDSAAYSNQPQHF	TGTGCCAGCCTAGACAGTGCGGCTTATAGCAATCAGCCCCAGCATTTT
-	-	TRBV7-6	TRBJ2-1	CASSLSTGRIGNEQFF	TGTGCCAGCAGCCTTTCTACAGGGCGGATAGGGAATGAGCAGTTCTTC
-	-	TRBV27	TRBJ1-2	CASREGQSYGGYTF	TGTGCCAGCAGGGAGGGTCAATCCTATGGCGGCTACACCTTC
-	once	TRBV19	TRBJ2-6	CASSPRPSGANVLTF	TGTGCCTCCTCCCCAAGACCCTCTGGGGCCAACGTCCTGACTTTC
-	-	TRBV4-1	TRBJ2-7	CASSQDNRPGQATYEQYF	TGCGCCAGCAGCCAAGATAACCGACCGGGACAAGCAACCTACGAGCAGTACTTC
TRBD1	-	TRBV6-1	TRBJ2-7	CASSYDRDEQYF	TGTGCCAGCAGTTATGACAGGGACGAGCAGTACTTC
TRBD2	few	TRBV28	TRBJ2-5	CASSFGGEGETQYF	TGTGCCAGCAGTTTTGGCGGGGAGGGGGAGACCCAGTACTTC
-	-	TRBV5-1	TRBJ2-2	CASSLAGTTGELFF	TGCGCCAGCAGCTTGGCCGGGACCACCGGGGAGCTGTTTTTT
-	-	TRBV30	TRBJ2-7	CAWSKGRLGGRREQYF	TGTGCCTGGAGTAAGGGGCGATTAGGGGGACGTCGGGAGCAGTACTTC
-	-	TRBV4-2	TRBJ1-5	CASSQVVTDSYSNQPQHF	TGTGCCAGCAGCCAAGTGGTGACGGACAGCTATAGCAATCAGCCCCAGCATTTT
TRBD1	-	TRBV7-3	TRBJ2-2	CASSQGAGGSSGELFF	TGTGCCAGCAGCCAAGGGGCAGGGGGATCGAGCGGGGAGCTGTTTTTT
-	-	TRBV2	TRBJ2-1	CASSPFLDRSGPVNEQFF	TGTGCCAGCAGCCCGTTTTTAGACAGGAGCGGGCCTGTCAATGAGCAGTTCTTC
TRBD1	-	TRBV5-4	TRBJ2-5	CASSGQDRGETQYF	TGTGCCAGCAGCGGGCAGGACAGGGGGGAGACCCAGTACTTC
-	-	TRBV7-2	TRBJ1-2	CASNERGGWNYGYTF	TGTGCCAGCAACGAGAGGGGGGGCTGGAACTATGGCTACACCTTC
TRBD1	-	TRBV7-3	TRBJ1-2	CASSPGQLYYGYTF	TGTGCCAGCAGCCCGGGACAGCTCTACTATGGCTACACCTTC
-	-	TRBV28	TRBJ2-3	CASSGAGAVTDTQYF	TGTGCCAGCAGCGGAGCAGGGGCGGTTACAGATACGCAGTATTTT
-	-	TRBV6-1	TRBJ1-5	CASSEEIHQPQHF	TGTGCCAGCAGTGAAGAGATCCATCAGCCCCAGCATTTT
-	-	TRBV7-9	TRBJ2-7	CASSPVSYEQYF	TGTGCCAGCAGTCCAGTCTCCTACGAGCAGTACTTC
TRBD2	-	TRBV5-1	TRBJ2-4	CASSLDWGRTSGALAKNIQYF	TGCGCCAGCAGCTTGGACTGGGGCAGGACTAGCGGAGCCTTAGCCAAAAACATTCAGTACTTC
-	-	TRBV7-8	TRBJ1-1	CASSSINTEAFF	TGTGCCAGCAGCTCCATTAACACTGAAGCTTTCTTT
TRBD2	-	TRBV5-6	TRBJ2-5	CASSWGLAGSETQYF	TGTGCCAGCAGCTGGGGACTAGCGGGAAGTGAGACCCAGTACTTC
-	-	TRBV28	TRBJ1-2	CASSFRGYGYTF	TGTGCCAGCAGTTTCCGAGGCTATGGCTACACCTTC
-	-	TRBV10-2	TRBJ2-5	CASRQGREETQYF	TGCGCCAGCAGGCAGGGGAGGGAGGAGACCCAGTACTTC
-	-	TRBV5-1	TRBJ2-3	CASSLQGGRSTDTQYF	TGCGCCAGCAGCCTACAGGGTGGGAGAAGCACAGATACGCAGTATTTT
-	few	TRBV2	TRBJ2-5	CASSESQEGTQYF	TGTGCCAGCAGTGAATCCCAGGAAGGGACCCAGTACTTC
-	-	TRBV19	TRBJ2-1	CASSSPRFSNEQFF	TGTGCCAGTAGTTCGCCTCGTTTTAGTAATGAGCAGTTCTTC
-	-	TRBV11-1	TRBJ2-5	CASSFDRSQETQYF	TGTGCCAGCAGCTTCGACAGGAGCCAAGAGACCCAGTACTTC
-	once	TRBV20-1	TRBJ2-3	CSANRGDTQYF	TGCAGTGCTAACCGGGGTGATACGCAGTATTTT
-	-	TRBV5-1	TRBJ2-3	CASSLWGSGNTDTQYF	TGCGCCAGCAGCTTGTGGGGTAGCGGAAACACAGATACGCAGTATTTT
-	-	TRBV28	TRBJ2-2	CASSLDPGGRTGELFF	TGTGCCAGCAGTTTAGATCCAGGGGGGAGGACCGGGGAGCTGTTTTTT
-	-	TRBV11-3	TRBJ2-1	CASSPGGNEQFF	TGTGCCAGCAGCCCAGGAGGCAATGAGCAGTTCTTC